This TCR beta chain comes out of a study of metastatic and nonmetastatic thyroid tumors (dated by TCRdb to 2018 to 2021). General notes on the study: For patients with malignant and with benign thyroid disease, the researchers compared repertoires between peripheral blood samples and tumor or nodule tissue samples. Overall study outcomes, separate from this receptor: In both blood and tumor samples, TCR beta diversity was reported to be significantly higher in malignant tumors than in benign nodules.

This clone was observed at least ten times. Its recognized antigen is unknown. Within one base of it there is no much larger clone, and no base qualities were kept. The CDR1 and CDR2 encoded by the germline V gene (reference sequence) are GTSNPN and SVGIG. The CDR3 runs 14 amino acids, cysteine and phenylalanine included. Just the 42-base CDR3 DNA is kept, in frame starting at base 1. V is cut by 4 bases and J by 1 base, and the space between the germline ends is 13 bases. None of the patients had been given any treatment before thyroid surgery. Using T-cell receptor beta sequencing, the study looked back at clinical samples from patients collected from about 2011 to 2018. Libraries were prepared through PCR. The data were produced on an Illumina HiSeq 4000. The TCR beta-chain CDR3 region of each patient was profiled by high-throughput sequencing. Processing in the source paper ran as follows. CDR3 differences across clinicopathological groups were used to build a classifier for discriminating distant-metastatic papillary thyroid cancer patients. The Shannon index was used to measure repertoire diversity, and the Morisita-Horn index was used to measure how similar tumor and blood repertoires were. TCRdb redid the processing of the public reads, applying fastp at Q25 and MiXCR, and retained in-frame beta chains. The V and J calls here are based on TCRdb, not the publication. Here the sample has tens of thousands of clones; roughly 12% occur a single time. About 9% of the sample goes to the ten largest clones.

The receptor chain draws on TRBV30 and TRBJ1-1; the D segment cannot be called with confidence. The TCR comes from a male donor with papillary thyroid cancer or a benign thyroid nodule (not recorded which). Some clones in this sample may be carry-over from other donors' samples. The material sequenced was blood. The sequenced DNA: TGTGCCTGGAATGCGGGAGCCCGGAACACTGAAGCTTTCTTT. This encodes CAWNAGARNTEAFF.